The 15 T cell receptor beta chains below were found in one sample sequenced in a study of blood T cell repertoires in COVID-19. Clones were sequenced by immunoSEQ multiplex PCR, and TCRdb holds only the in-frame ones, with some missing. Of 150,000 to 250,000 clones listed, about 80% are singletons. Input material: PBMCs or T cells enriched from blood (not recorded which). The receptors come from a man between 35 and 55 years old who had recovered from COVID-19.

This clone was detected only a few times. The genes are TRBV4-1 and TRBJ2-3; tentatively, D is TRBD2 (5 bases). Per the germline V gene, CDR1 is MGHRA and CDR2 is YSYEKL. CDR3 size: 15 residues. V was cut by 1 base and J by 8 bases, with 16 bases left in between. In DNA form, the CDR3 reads TGCGCCAGCAGCCAAGCTGGCCCTTTGGGGAGTACGCAGTATTTT. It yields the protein CASSQAGPLGSTQYF.

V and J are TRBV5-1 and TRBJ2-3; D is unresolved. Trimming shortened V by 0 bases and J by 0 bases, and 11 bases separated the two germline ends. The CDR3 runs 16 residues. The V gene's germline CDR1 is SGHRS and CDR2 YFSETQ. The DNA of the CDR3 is TGCGCCAGCAGCTTGGGACGGAGTTCTAGCACAGATACGCAGTATTTT. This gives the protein CASSLGRSSSTDTQYF. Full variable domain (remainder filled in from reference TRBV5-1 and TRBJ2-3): KAGVTQTPRYLIKTRGQQVTLSCSPISGHRSVSWYQQTPGQGLQFLFEYFSETQRNKGNFPGRFSGRQFSNSRSEMNVSTLELGDSALYLCASSLGRSSSTDTQYFGPGTRLTVL.

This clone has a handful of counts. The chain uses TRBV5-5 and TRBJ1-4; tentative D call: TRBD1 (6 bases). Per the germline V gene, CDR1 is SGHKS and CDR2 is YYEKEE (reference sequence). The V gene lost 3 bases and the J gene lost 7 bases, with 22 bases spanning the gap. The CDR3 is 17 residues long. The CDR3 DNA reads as TGTGCCAGCAGCTCGGTGGGCACAGGGAATCTAGGTGAAAAACTGTTTTTT. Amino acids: CASSSVGTGNLGEKLFF.

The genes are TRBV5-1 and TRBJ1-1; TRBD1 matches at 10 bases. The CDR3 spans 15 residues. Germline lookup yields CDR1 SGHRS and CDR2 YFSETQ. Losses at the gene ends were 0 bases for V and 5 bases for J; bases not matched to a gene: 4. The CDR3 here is CASSLVGTGETEAFF. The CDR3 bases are TGCGCCAGCAGCTTGGTCGGGACAGGGGAGACTGAAGCTTTCTTT.

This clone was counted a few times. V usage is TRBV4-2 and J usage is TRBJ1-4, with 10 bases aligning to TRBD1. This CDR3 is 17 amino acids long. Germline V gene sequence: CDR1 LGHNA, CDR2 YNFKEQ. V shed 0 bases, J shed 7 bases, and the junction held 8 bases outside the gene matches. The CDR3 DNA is TGTGCCAGCAGCCAAGATGCGACAGGGGGCTATGGTGAAAAACTGTTTTTT. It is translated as CASSQDATGGYGEKLFF.

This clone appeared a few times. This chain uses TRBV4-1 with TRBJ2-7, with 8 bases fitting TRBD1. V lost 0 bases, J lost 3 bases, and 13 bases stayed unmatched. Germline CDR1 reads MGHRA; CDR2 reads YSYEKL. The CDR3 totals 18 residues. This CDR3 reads CASSQEQRRRQGIYEQYF. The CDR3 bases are TGCGCCAGCAGCCAAGAACAGCGGCGGAGACAGGGGATCTACGAGCAGTACTTC.

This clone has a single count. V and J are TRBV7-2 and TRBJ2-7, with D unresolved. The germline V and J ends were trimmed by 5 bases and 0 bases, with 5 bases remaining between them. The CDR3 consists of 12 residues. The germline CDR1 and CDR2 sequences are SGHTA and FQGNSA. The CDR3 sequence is CASSLSSYEQYF. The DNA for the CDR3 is TGTGCCAGCAGCCTGAGCTCCTACGAGCAGTACTTC.

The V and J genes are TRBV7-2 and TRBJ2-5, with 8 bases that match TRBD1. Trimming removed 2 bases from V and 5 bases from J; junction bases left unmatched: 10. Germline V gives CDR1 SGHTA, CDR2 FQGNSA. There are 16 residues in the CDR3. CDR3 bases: TGTGCCAGCAGCTTAAGATCAGGGACAGGCGGGGAGACCCAGTACTTC. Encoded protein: CASSLRSGTGGETQYF.

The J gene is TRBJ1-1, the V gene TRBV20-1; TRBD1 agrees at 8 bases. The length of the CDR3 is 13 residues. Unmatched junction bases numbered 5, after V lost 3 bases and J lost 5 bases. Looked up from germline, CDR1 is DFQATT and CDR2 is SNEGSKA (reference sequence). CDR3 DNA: TGCAGTGCTAGTAGGACAGGGCGAACTGAAGCTTTCTTT. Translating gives CSASRTGRTEAFF.

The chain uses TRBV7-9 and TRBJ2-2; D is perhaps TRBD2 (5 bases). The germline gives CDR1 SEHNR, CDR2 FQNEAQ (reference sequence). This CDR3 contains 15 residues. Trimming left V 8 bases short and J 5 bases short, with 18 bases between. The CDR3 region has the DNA TGTGCCAGCCGTCCGGAAACGGGGTATACCGGGGAGCTGTTTTTT. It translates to CASRPETGYTGELFF. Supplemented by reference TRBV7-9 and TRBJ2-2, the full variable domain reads DTGVSQNPRHKITKRGQNVTFRCDPISEHNRLYWYRQTLGQGPEFLTYFQNEAQLEKSRLLSDRFSAERPKGSFSTLEIQRTEQGDSAMYLCASRPETGYTGELFFGEGSRLTVL.

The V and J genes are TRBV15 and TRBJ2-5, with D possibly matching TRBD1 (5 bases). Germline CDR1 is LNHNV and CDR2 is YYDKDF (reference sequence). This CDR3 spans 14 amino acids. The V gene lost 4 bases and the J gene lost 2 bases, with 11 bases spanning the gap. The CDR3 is CATSTIDSQETQYF. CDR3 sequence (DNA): TGTGCCACCAGCACCATTGACAGTCAAGAGACCCAGTACTTC.

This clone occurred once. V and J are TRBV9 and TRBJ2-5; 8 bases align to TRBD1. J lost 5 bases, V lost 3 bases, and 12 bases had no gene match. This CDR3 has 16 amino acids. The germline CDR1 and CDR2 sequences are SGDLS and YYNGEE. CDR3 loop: CASSARQGRMGETQYF. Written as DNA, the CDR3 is TGTGCCAGCAGCGCAAGACAGGGGAGGATGGGGGAGACCCAGTACTTC.

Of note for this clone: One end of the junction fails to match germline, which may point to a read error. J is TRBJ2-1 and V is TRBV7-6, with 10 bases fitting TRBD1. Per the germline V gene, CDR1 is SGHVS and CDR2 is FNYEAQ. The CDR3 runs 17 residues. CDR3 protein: CAGSLVLGTGVSHEQFF. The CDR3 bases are TGTGCCGGCAGCTTAGTCTTAGGGACAGGGGTATCCCATGAGCAGTTCTTC. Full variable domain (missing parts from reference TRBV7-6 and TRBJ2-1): GAGVSQSPRYKVTKRGQDVALRCDPISGHVSLYWYRQALGQGPEFLTYFNYEAQQDKSGLPNDRFSAERPEGSISTLTIQRTEQRDSAMYRCAGSLVLGTGVSHEQFFGPGTRLTVL.

The CDR3 reads CASSEIRTGAFGQFF. CDR3 sequence (DNA): TGTGCCAGCAGTGAAATCCGGACAGGGGCTTTCGGGCAGTTCTTC. This chain connects TRBV6-1 to TRBJ2-1, with 9 bases identical to TRBD1. Germline trimming cut 2 bases from V and 12 bases from J; bases unmatched to any gene: 11. The germline V gene has CDR1 MNHNS and CDR2 SASEGT. CDR3 length: 15 amino acids.

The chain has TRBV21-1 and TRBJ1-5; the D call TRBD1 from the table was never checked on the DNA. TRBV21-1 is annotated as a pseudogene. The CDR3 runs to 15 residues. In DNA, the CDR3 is TGTGCCAGCAGGTCACAGGGATCAAGCAATCAGCCCCAGCATTTT. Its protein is CASRSQGSSNQPQHF.